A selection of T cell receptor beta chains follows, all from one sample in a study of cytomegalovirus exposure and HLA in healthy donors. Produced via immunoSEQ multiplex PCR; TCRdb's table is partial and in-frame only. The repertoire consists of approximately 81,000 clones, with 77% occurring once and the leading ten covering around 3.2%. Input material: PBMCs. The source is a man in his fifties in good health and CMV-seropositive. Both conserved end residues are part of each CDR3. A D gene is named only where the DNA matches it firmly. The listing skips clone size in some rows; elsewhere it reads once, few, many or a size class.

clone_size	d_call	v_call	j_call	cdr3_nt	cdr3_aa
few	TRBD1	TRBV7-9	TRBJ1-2	TGTTCCAGCAGCTCCGGGACAGGAGTAAATGGCTACACCTTC	CSSSSGTGVNGYTF
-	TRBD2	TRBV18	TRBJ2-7	TGTGCCAGCTCACCACTGCTAGCGGGAGTTACTGAATACGAGCAGTACTTC	CASSPLLAGVTEYEQYF
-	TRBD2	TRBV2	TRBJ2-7	TGTGCCAGCCTTAGCGGGTCTAACTCCTACGAGCAGTACTTC	CASLSGSNSYEQYF
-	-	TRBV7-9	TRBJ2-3	TGTGCCAGCAGCTTAGTGGGGCGGACGGGACTCAGCACAGATACGCAGTATTTT	CASSLVGRTGLSTDTQYF
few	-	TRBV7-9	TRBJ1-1	TGTGCCAGCAGCTTAGTACAGACATTGAACACTGAAGCTTTCTTT	CASSLVQTLNTEAFF
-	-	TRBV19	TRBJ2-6	TGTGCCAGTAGTATAAACGGGTACTCTGGGGCCAACGGCCTGACTTTC	CASSINGYSGANGLTF
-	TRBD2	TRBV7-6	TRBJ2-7	TGTGCCAGCAGCCATTCCCAATCTCTTGGCGGGAGGGGCGAGCAGTACTTC	CASSHSQSLGGRGEQYF
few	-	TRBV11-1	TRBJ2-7	TGTGCCAGCAGCTGGACGACAGTATACGAGCAGTACTTC	CASSWTTVYEQYF
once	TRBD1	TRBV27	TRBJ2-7	TGTGCCAGCAGCCCGGACAGGGGGGGGTACGAGCAGTACTTC	CASSPDRGGYEQYF
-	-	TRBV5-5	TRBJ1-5	TGTGCCAGCAGTCGTGACAGAAATCAGCCCCAGCATTTT	CASSRDRNQPQHF